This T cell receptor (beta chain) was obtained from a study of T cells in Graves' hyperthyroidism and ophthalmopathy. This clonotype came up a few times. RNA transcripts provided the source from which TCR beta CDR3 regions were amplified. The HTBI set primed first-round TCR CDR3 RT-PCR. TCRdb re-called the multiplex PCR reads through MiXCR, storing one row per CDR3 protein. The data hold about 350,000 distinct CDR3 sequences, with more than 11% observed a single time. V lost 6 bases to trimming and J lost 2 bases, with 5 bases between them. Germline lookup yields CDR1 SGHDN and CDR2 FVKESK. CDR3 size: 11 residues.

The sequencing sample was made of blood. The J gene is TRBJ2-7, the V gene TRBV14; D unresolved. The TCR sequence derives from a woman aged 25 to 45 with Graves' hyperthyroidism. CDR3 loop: CASSHAYEQYF. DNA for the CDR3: TGTGCCAGCAGTCACGCCTACGAGCAGTACTTC.